This is a list of T cell receptor beta chains from one sample in a study of cytomegalovirus exposure and HLA in healthy donors. The assay was immunoSEQ multiplex PCR, and TCRdb's table has in-frame clones only and misses some. The data show tens of thousands of clones, with less than 70% seen just once and about a tenth held by the top ten. The sample taken for sequencing was PBMCs. Receptors were obtained from a woman aged 25 to 39 in good health and CMV-seronegative. Each CDR3 is given with its conserved first and last residue. Each record gives: clone size, D gene, J gene, V gene, CDR3 protein, CDR3 DNA. The D gene is left open where the match is weak. The size field is filled for only some rows; it gives once, few, many or a size class.

>-|TRBD2|TRBJ2-1|TRBV6-6
CASSFSTSGGYNEQFF
TGTGCCAGCAGTTTCTCAACTAGCGGGGGCTACAATGAGCAGTTCTTC
>-|-|TRBJ2-1|TRBV7-2
CASSQDYVDDEQFF
TGTGCCAGCAGCCAGGACTATGTGGACGATGAGCAGTTCTTC
>few|-|TRBJ2-3|TRBV7-9
CASSLDRSGFSDTQYF
TGTGCCAGCAGCTTAGATCGGTCAGGGTTTTCAGATACGCAGTATTTT
>once|-|TRBJ1-2|TRBV27
CASSLGPGAYSGYTF
TGTGCCAGCAGTTTAGGTCCAGGGGCGTATTCTGGCTACACCTTC
>-|-|TRBJ2-7|TRBV5-1
CASSLEQGKQYF
TGCGCCAGCAGCTTGGAGCAGGGAAAGCAGTACTTC
>-|TRBD2|TRBJ2-7|TRBV6-5
CASKAIAGDTYEQYF
TGTGCCAGCAAAGCAATAGCGGGGGACACCTACGAGCAGTACTTC
>-|TRBD1|TRBJ1-4|TRBV7-9
CASSLARTGGDEKLFF
TGTGCCAGCAGCTTAGCCAGGACAGGGGGGGATGAAAAACTGTTTTTT
>-|-|TRBJ1-2|TRBV2
CASTGIDGYTF
TGTGCCAGCACAGGGATCGATGGCTACACCTTC
>-|-|TRBJ1-2|TRBV5-8
CASSSRGSADGYTF
TGTGCCAGCAGCTCCCGGGGATCGGCAGACGGCTACACCTTC
>-|TRBD1|TRBJ1-5|TRBV15
CATSGTGGGQPQHF
TGTGCCACCAGCGGGACAGGGGGAGGTCAGCCCCAGCATTTT
>once|TRBD2|TRBJ2-5|TRBV4-2
CASSLAFASGGVETQYF
TGTGCCAGCAGCCTAGCCTTCGCTAGCGGGGGGGTGGAGACCCAGTACTTC
>-|-|TRBJ1-3|TRBV28
CASSLAGVGGNTIYF
TGTGCCAGCAGTTTAGCAGGGGTCGGCGGAAACACCATATATTTT
>-|-|TRBJ1-2|TRBV9
CASSTMGRTDGYTF
TGTGCCAGCAGCACCATGGGGAGAACGGATGGCTACACCTTC
>once|-|TRBJ2-7|TRBV28
CASSLPRDLPEQYF
TGTGCCAGCAGTTTACCCCGGGACTTACCCGAGCAGTACTTC
>few|-|TRBJ1-1|TRBV7-9
CASSLRGQNTEAFF
TGTGCCAGCAGCTTGAGGGGACAGAACACTGAAGCTTTCTTT
>-|-|TRBJ2-6|TRBV7-6
CASSSGNPGANVLTF
TGTGCCAGCAGCTCCGGGAATCCTGGGGCCAACGTCCTGACTTTC
>-|-|TRBJ1-5|TRBV5-6
CASSLGSSQPQHF
TGTGCCAGCAGCTTGGGATCGAGTCAGCCCCAGCATTTT
>few|-|TRBJ1-3|TRBV6-5
CASSGQRDFGNTIYF
TGTGCCAGCAGCGGACAAAGGGACTTCGGAAACACCATATATTTT
>-|-|TRBJ2-3|TRBV21-1
CASSKGGRSTDTQYF
TGTGCCAGCAGCAAAGGAGGCAGAAGCACAGATACGCAGTATTTT
>-|TRBD1|TRBJ1-2|TRBV6-5
CASTFYRGRGYGYTF
TGTGCCAGCACTTTTTACAGGGGGCGCGGGTATGGCTACACCTTC
>-|TRBD1|TRBJ2-7|TRBV7-9
CASSPGQGVSYEQYF
TGTGCCAGCAGCCCGGGACAGGGGGTCTCCTACGAGCAGTACTTC
>few|-|TRBJ2-5|TRBV5-1
CASSLQETQYF
TGCGCCAGCAGCTTGCAGGAGACCCAGTACTTC
>-|-|TRBJ2-3|TRBV30
CAWSDPTERGADTQYF
TGTGCCTGGAGTGACCCGACGGAGCGCGGGGCAGATACGCAGTATTTT
>-|-|TRBJ2-5|TRBV23-1
CASSQEEDQQETQYF
TGCGCCAGCAGTCAAGAGGAGGACCAGCAAGAGACCCAGTACTTC
>-|TRBD2|TRBJ2-3|TRBV29-1
CSVVSGAHTDTQYF
TGCAGCGTTGTTAGCGGGGCTCACACAGATACGCAGTATTTT
>-|-|TRBJ1-6|TRBV9
CASSPEQGNSPLHF
TGTGCCAGCAGCCCGGAACAGGGCAATTCACCCCTCCACTTT
>few|TRBD1|TRBJ1-5|TRBV2
CASSKTGQNQPQHF
TGTGCCAGCAGTAAGACAGGGCAAAATCAGCCCCAGCATTTT
>few|-|TRBJ2-3|TRBV19
CASTGRSGSSTDTQYF
TGTGCCAGTACTGGTCGATCAGGGTCTAGCACAGATACGCAGTATTTT
>-|-|TRBJ2-7|TRBV28
CASSLEGTSYEQYF
TGTGCCAGCAGTTTAGAGGGGACATCCTACGAGCAGTACTTC
>-|-|TRBJ2-1|TRBV11-3
CASSVRTAASYNEQFF
TGTGCCAGCAGCGTAAGGACAGCCGCCTCCTACAATGAGCAGTTCTTC
>-|TRBD1|TRBJ1-1|TRBV2
CASSGDRFKNTEAFF
TGTGCCAGCAGTGGGGACAGGTTTAAGAACACTGAAGCTTTCTTT
>-|TRBD1|TRBJ1-6|TRBV6-1
CASSEIVGQGTSSPLHF
TGTGCCAGCAGTGAAATAGTCGGACAGGGTACGAGTTCACCCCTCCACTTT
>-|TRBD1|TRBJ2-3|TRBV29-1
CSVSTGTGGGGGGDTQYF
TGCAGCGTCTCCACCGGGACAGGGGGAGGCGGCGGGGGAGATACGCAGTATTTT
>-|-|TRBJ2-7|TRBV27
CASSRFEGPYEQYF
TGTGCCAGCAGCCGCTTTGAGGGTCCCTACGAGCAGTACTTC
>-|-|TRBJ1-4|TRBV30
CAWSVQGGDEKLFF
TGTGCCTGGAGTGTACAGGGAGGGGATGAAAAACTGTTTTTT
>-|-|TRBJ2-1|TRBV6-6
CASSPSRGSANEQFF
TGTGCCAGCAGTCCCTCCAGGGGCAGCGCAAATGAGCAGTTCTTC
>few|-|TRBJ2-3|TRBV11-2
CATSGYTDTQYF
TGTGCCACCTCAGGGTACACAGATACGCAGTATTTT
>-|-|TRBJ2-7|TRBV4-1
CASSQERGGPPYEQYF
TGCGCCAGCAGCCAAGAAAGGGGGGGTCCTCCCTACGAGCAGTACTTC
>-|TRBD1|TRBJ1-2|TRBV7-9
CASSPFQGAQDGYTF
TGTGCCAGCAGCCCATTCCAGGGGGCGCAGGATGGCTACACCTTC
>few|TRBD1|TRBJ1-1|TRBV5-6
CASSAGQGGLGAFF
TGTGCCAGCAGTGCGGGACAGGGAGGACTAGGAGCTTTCTTT
>many|-|TRBJ1-1|TRBV5-1
CASSLMRPNTEAFF
TGCGCCAGCAGCCTGATGAGGCCGAACACTGAAGCTTTCTTT
>few|-|TRBJ1-5|TRBV29-1
CSVAPDSSGQPQHF
TGCAGCGTAGCTCCTGACAGTTCTGGACAGCCCCAGCATTTT
>-|TRBD1|TRBJ1-4|TRBV4-3
CASSPTGGGNEKLFF
TGCGCCAGCAGCCCGACAGGGGGCGGGAATGAAAAACTGTTTTTT
>-|TRBD1|TRBJ1-5|TRBV2
CASSDKRDSDYSNQPQHF
TGTGCCAGCAGTGATAAACGGGACAGCGATTATAGCAATCAGCCCCAGCATTTT
>-|-|TRBJ1-1|TRBV25-1
CASSETGGGDTEAFF
TGTGCCAGCAGTGAGACTGGGGGCGGAGACACTGAAGCTTTCTTT
>few|TRBD2|TRBJ2-7|TRBV2
CASRGSGQKTTYEQYF
TGTGCCAGCAGGGGTAGCGGGCAAAAAACTACCTACGAGCAGTACTTC
>-|-|TRBJ2-1|TRBV4-1
CASSQESVGSSYNEQFF
TGCGCCAGCAGCCAAGAAAGCGTGGGGAGCTCCTACAATGAGCAGTTCTTC
>-|TRBD1|TRBJ1-2|TRBV5-5
CASSPSGTGGGYTF
TGTGCCAGCAGCCCTTCCGGGACAGGGGGAGGCTACACCTTC
>-|TRBD1|TRBJ2-7|TRBV4-3
CASSQATSGQVPYEQYF
TGCGCCAGCAGCCAAGCTACTTCGGGACAGGTCCCGTACGAGCAGTACTTC
>large|TRBD1|TRBJ2-7|TRBV7-9
CASSPRDRSYEQYF
TGTGCCAGCAGCCCAAGGGACAGAAGCTACGAGCAGTACTTC
>-|-|TRBJ1-2|TRBV7-9
CASSFFGGGLANYGYTF
TGTGCCAGCAGCTTTTTTGGCGGGGGCCTTGCTAACTATGGCTACACCTTC
>-|TRBD1|TRBJ2-7|TRBV6-1
CASKRQGDGEQYF
TGTGCCAGCAAGAGACAGGGAGACGGCGAGCAGTACTTC
>-|TRBD2|TRBJ2-5|TRBV5-1
CASSLPGGGETQYF
TGCGCCAGCAGCTTGCCGGGGGGAGGGGAGACCCAGTACTTC